This T cell receptor (beta chain) was retrieved from a study of cytomegalovirus exposure and HLA in healthy donors. General study results and limits: Earlier analysis found most TCR beta V segments productive about 87% or about 30% of the time.

This CDR3 region has 15 residues. The V and J ends lost 2 bases and 1 base respectively, with 12 bases between them. CDR1 and CDR2 from the germline V gene are MNHNS and SASEGT. A note on this clone: No antigen is known for it.

Both 60 Vbeta primers and 13 Jbeta primers went into the PCR. Repertoires were generated with immunoSEQ multiplex PCR, while TCRdb's copy carries only in-frame clones and drops some. Of roughly 180,000 clones listed, about 82% are singletons. The source material was PBMCs. This chain uses TRBV6-1 with TRBJ2-7; a possible D gene is TRBD2 (6 bases). The receptor was isolated from a female donor in good health and CMV-seronegative. The CDR3 loop is CASSEWSEGSYEQYF. The CDR3 DNA sequence: TGTGCCAGCAGTGAATGGTCGGAGGGGTCCTACGAGCAGTACTTC.